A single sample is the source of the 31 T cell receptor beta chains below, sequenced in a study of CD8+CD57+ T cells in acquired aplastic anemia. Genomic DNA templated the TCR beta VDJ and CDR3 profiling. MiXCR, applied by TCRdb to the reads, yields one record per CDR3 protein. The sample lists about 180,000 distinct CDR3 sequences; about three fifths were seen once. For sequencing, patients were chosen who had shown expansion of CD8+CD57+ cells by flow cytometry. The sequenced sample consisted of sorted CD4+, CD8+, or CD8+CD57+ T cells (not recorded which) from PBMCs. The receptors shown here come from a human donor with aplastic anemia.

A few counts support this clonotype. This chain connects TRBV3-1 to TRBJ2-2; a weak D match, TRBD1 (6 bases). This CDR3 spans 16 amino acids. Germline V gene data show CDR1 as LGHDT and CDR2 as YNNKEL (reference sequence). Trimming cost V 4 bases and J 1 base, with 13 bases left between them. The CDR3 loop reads CASSLSRGGNTGELFF. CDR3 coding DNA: TGTGCCAGCAGCCTGAGCAGGGGTGGGAACACCGGGGAGCTGTTTTTT.

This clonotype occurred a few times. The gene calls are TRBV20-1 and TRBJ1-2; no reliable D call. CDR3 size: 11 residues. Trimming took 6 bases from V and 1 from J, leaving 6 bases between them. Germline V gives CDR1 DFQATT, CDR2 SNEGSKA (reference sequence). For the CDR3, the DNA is TGCAGTGCGGACGGTAACTATGGCTACACCTTC. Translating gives CSADGNYGYTF.

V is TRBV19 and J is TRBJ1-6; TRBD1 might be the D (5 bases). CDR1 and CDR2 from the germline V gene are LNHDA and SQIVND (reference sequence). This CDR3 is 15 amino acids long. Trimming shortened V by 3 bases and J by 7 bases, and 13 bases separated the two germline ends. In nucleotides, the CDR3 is TGTGCCAGTAGTATCCCGGCAGGGAAGAATTCACCCCTCCACTTT. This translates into CASSIPAGKNSPLHF.

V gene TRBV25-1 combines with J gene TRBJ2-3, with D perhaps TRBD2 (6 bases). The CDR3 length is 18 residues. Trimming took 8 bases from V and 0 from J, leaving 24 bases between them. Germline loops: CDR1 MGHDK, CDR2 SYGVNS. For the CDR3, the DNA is TGTGCCAGCCTCGGGACTCTGGGGACTGGTGCTAGCACAGATACGCAGTATTTT. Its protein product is CASLGTLGTGASTDTQYF.

The CDR3 loop reads CASSRTGVGNEQFF. CDR3 nucleotide sequence: TGTGCCAGCAGCCGGACAGGGGTGGGCAATGAGCAGTTCTTC. The rearrangement links TRBV3-1 to TRBJ2-1; 9 nucleotides match TRBD1. Germline V gives CDR1 LGHDT, CDR2 YNNKEL (reference sequence). This CDR3 spans 14 amino acids. Trimming at V came to 4 bases and at J to 6 bases, leaving 4 bases not matched to a gene.

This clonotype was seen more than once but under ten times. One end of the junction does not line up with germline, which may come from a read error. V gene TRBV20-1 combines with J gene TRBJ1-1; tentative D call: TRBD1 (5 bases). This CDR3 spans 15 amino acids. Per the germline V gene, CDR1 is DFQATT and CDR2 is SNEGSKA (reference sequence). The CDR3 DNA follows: TGCGGTGCTAGGGGTGTCGGGGCTGGGGACACTGAAGCTTTCTTT. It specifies CGARGVGAGDTEAFF.

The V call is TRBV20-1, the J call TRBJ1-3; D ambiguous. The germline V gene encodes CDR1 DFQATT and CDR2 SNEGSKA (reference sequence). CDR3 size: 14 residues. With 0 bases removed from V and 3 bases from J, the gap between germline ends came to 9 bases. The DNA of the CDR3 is TGCAGTGCTAGAGATGGAAGGGATGGAAACACCATATATTTT. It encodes CSARDGRDGNTIYF.

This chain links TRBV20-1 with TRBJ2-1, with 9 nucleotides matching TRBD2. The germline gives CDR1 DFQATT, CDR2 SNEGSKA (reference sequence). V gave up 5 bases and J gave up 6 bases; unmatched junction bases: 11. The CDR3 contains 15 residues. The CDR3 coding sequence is TGCAGTGCTTGGCGCTTTAGCGGGAGTTCCAATGAGCAGTTCTTC. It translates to CSAWRFSGSSNEQFF.

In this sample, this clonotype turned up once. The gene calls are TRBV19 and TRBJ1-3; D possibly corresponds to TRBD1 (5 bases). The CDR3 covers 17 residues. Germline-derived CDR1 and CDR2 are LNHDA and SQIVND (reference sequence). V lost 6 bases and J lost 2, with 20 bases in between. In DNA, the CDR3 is TGTGCCAGTAGCCGAGGGGCAGCTTTAGATACTGGAAACACCATATATTTT. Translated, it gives CASSRGAALDTGNTIYF.

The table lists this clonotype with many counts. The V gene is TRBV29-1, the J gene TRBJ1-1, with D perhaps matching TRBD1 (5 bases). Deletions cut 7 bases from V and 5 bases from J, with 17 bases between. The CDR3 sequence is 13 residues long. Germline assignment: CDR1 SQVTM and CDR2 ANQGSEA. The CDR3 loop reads CSDAGPGRTEAFF. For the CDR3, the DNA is TGCAGCGACGCCGGGCCGGGACGGACTGAAGCTTTCTTT.

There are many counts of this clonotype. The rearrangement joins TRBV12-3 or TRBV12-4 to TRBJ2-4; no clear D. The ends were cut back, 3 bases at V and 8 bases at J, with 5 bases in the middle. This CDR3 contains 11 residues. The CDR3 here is CASSFLDIQYF. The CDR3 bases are TGTGCCAGCAGTTTCTTGGACATTCAGTACTTC.

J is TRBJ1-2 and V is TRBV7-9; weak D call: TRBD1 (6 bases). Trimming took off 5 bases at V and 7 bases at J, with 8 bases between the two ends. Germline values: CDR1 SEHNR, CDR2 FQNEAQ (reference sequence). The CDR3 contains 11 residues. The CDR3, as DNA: TGTGCCAGCAGCCGGGGGCCTGGCTACACCTTC. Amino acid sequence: CASSRGPGYTF.

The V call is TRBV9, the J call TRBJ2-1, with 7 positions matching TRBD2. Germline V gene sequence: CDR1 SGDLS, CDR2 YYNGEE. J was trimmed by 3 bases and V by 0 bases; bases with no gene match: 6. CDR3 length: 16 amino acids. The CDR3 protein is CASSVDGSGIYNEQFF. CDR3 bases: TGTGCCAGCAGCGTAGATGGGAGCGGGATCTACAATGAGCAGTTCTTC.

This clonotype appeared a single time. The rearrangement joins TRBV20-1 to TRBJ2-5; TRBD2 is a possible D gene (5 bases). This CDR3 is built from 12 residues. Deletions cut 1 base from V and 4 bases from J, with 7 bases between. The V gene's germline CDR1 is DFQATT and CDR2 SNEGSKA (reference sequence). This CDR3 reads CSARGSGETQYF. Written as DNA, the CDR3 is TGCAGTGCTAGAGGGAGCGGAGAGACCCAGTACTTC.

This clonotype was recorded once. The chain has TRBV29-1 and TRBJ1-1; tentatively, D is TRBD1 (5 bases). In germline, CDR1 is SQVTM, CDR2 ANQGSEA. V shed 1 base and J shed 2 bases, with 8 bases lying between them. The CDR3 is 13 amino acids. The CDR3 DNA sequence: TGCAGCGTTGAAGGAGACAGAAACACTGAAGCTTTCTTT. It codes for CSVEGDRNTEAFF.

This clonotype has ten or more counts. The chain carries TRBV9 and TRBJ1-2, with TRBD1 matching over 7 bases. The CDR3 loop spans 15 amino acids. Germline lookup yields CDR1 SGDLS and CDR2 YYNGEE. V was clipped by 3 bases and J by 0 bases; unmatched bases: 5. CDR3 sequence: CASSATGTANYGYTF. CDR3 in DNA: TGTGCCAGCAGCGCCACCGGGACAGCTAACTATGGCTACACCTTC.

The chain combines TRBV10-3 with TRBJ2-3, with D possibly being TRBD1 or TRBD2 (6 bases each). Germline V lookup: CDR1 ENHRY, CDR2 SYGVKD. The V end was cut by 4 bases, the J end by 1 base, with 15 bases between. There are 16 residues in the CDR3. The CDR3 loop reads CAISGDLQGRTDTQYF. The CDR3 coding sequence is TGTGCCATCAGTGGGGACTTACAGGGTCGCACAGATACGCAGTATTTT.

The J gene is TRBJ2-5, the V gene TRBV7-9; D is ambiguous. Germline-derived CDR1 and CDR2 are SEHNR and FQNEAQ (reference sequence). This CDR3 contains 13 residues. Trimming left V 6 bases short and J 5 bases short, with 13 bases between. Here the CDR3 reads CASSEIGRETQYF. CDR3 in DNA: TGTGCCAGCAGTGAAATCGGGCGGGAGACCCAGTACTTC. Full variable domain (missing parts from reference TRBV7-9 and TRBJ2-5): DTGVSQNPRHKITKRGQNVTFRCDPISEHNRLYWYRQTLGQGPEFLTYFQNEAQLEKSRLLSDRFSAERPKGSFSTLEIQRTEQGDSAMYLCASSEIGRETQYFGPGTRLLVL.

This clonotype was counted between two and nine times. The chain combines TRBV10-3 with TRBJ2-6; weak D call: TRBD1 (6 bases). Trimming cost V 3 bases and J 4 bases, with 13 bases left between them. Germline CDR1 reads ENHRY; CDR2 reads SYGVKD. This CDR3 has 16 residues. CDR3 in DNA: TGTGCCATCAGTGACCTTGACAGGACCGGGGCCAACGTCCTGACTTTC. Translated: CAISDLDRTGANVLTF.

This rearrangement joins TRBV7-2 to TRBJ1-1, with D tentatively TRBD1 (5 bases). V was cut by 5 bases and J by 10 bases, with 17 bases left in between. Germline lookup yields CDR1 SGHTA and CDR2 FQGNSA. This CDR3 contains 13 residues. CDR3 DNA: TGTGCCAGCAGCCAATGGGGCAGGGTTGGAGCTTTCTTT. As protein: CASSQWGRVGAFF.

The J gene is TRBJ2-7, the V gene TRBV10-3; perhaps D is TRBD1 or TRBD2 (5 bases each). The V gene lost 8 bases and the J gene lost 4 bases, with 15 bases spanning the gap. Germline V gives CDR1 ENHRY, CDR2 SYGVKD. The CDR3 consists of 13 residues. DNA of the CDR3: TGTGCCATCGGGGACCCTCTAGAATACGAGCAGTACTTC. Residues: CAIGDPLEYEQYF.

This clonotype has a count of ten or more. The CDR3 bases are TGTGCCAGCAGCTTAGGAGGAGCGGGGCCCAGCACAGATACGCAGTATTTT. Translation gives CASSLGGAGPSTDTQYF. J is TRBJ2-3 and V is TRBV7-2; 7 bases map to TRBD2. Germline values: CDR1 SGHTA, CDR2 FQGNSA. The length of the CDR3 is 17 residues. The V and J ends lost 1 base and 0 bases, in that order; junction bases with no gene match: 7.

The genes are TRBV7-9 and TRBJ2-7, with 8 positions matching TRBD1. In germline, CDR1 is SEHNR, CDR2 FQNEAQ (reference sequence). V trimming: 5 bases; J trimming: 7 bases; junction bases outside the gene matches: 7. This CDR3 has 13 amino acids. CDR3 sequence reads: CASSTADRGEQYF. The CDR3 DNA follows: TGTGCCAGCAGCACAGCCGACAGGGGAGAGCAGTACTTC.

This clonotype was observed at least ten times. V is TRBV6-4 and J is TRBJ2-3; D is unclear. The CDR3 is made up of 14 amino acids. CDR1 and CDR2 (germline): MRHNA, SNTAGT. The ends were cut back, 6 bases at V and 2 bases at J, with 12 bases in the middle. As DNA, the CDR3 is TGTGCCAGCAGCAACGTTCCGGACACAGATACGCAGTATTTT. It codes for CASSNVPDTDTQYF.

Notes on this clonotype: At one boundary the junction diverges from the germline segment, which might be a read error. The CDR3 here is CASSQDPGYQETQYF. The CDR3 DNA follows: TGTGCCAGCAGCCAGGACCCAGGGTACCAAGAGACACAGTACTTC. The chain carries TRBV4-2 and TRBJ2-5; D is perhaps TRBD1 (5 bases). Germline V gene lookup returns CDR1 LGHNA and CDR2 YNFKEQ. The CDR3 runs to 15 residues.

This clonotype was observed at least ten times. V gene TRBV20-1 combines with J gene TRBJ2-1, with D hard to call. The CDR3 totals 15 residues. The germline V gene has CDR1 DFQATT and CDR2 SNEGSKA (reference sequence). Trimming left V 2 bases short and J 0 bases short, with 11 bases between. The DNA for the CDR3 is TGCAGTGCTAGATCCCTAGAGAGCTCCTACAATGAGCAGTTCTTC. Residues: CSARSLESSYNEQFF.

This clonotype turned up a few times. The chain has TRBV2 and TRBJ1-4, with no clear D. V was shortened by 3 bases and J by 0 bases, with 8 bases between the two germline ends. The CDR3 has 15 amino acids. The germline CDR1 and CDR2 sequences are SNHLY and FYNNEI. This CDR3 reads CASSDRFSTNEKLFF. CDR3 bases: TGTGCCAGCAGTGACAGATTTTCAACTAATGAAAAACTGTTTTTT.

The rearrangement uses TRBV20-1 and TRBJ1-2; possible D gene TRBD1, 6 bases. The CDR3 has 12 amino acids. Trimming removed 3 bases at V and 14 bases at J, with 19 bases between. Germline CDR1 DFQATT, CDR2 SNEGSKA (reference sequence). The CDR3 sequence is CSARSLDRHNTF. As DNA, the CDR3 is TGCAGTGCTAGGAGTCTTGACAGGCACAATACCTTC.

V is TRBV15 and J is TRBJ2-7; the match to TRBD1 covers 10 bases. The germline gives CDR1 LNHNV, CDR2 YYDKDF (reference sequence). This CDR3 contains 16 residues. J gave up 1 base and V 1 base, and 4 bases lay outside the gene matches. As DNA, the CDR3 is TGTGCCACCAGCAGAGGGACAGGGGGGTATTCCTACGAGCAGTACTTC. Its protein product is CATSRGTGGYSYEQYF.

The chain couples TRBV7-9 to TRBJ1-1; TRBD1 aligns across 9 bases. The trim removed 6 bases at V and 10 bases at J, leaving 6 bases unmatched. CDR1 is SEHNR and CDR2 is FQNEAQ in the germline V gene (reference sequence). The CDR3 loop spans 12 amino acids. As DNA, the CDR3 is TGTGCCAGCAGGAAACCACAGGGGGCAGCTTTCTTT. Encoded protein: CASRKPQGAAFF.

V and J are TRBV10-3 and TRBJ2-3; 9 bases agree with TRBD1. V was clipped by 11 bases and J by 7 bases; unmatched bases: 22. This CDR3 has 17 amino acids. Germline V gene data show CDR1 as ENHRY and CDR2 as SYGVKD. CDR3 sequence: CAGSEAAIQGARYTQYF. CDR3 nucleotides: TGTGCCGGCAGTGAAGCGGCGATACAGGGGGCGCGATATACGCAGTATTTT.